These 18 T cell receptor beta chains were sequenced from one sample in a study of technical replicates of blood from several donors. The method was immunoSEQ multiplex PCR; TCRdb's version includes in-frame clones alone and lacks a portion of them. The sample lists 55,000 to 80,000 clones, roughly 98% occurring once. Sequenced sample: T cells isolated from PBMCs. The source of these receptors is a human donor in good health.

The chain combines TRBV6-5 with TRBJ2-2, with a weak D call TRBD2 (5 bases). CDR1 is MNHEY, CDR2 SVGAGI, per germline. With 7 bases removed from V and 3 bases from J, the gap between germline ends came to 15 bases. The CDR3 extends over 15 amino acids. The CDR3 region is CASTFRVGDTGELFF. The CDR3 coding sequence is TGTGCCAGCACCTTTCGGGTCGGGGACACCGGGGAGCTGTTTTTT.

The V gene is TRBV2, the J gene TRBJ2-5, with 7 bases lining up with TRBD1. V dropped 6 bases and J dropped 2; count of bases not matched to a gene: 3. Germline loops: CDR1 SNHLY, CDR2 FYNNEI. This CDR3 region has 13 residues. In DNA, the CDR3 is TGTGCCAGCAGCTCGGACAGGCAAGAGACCCAGTACTTC. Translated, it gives CASSSDRQETQYF.

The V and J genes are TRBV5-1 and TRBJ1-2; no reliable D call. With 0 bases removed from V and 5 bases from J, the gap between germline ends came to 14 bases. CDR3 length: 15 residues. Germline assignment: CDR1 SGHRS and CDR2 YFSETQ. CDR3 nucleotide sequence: TGCGCCAGCAGCTTGGGTTCCGGGGTACGGTATGGCTACACCTTC. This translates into CASSLGSGVRYGYTF.

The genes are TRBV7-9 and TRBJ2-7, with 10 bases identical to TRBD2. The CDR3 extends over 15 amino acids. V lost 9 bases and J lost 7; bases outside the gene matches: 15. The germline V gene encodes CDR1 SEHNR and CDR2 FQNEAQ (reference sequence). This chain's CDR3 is CASDRLQRGGREQYF. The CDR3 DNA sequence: TGTGCCAGTGACCGCCTGCAGCGGGGGGGACGGGAGCAGTACTTC.

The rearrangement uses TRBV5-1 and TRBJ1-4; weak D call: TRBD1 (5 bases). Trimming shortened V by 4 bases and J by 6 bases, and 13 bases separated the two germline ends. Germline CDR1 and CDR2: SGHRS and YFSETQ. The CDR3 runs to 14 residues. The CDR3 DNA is TGCGCCAGCAGCCTCCAGGGCGTTGATGAAAAACTGTTTTTT. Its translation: CASSLQGVDEKLFF.

The CDR3 nucleotides read TGTGCCAGACCAGGTGGTGAGCAGTTCTTC. This codes for CARPGGEQFF. The chain employs TRBV5-3 and TRBJ2-1; D is uncertain. TRBV5-3 is classed as an ORF, of uncertain function. Between the trimmed V and J ends, which lost 7 bases and 9 bases, there was a span of 8 bases. The CDR3 has 10 residues.

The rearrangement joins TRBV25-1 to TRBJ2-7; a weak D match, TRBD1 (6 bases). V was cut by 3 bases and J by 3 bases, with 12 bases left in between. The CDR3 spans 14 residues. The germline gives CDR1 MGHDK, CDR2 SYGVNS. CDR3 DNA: TGTGCCAGCAGTGAGCAAGTAGGGGGCTACGAGCAGTACTTC. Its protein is CASSEQVGGYEQYF.

As DNA, the CDR3 is TGCGCCAGCACCGGACAGGGGAATAATTCACCCCTCCACTTT. It encodes CASTGQGNNSPLHF. The chain joins TRBV10-2 to TRBJ1-6; 9 positions match TRBD1. With 7 bases clipped from V and 5 bases from J, the junction kept 3 bases outside the gene matches. The CDR3 is made up of 14 amino acids. Per the germline V gene, CDR1 is WSHSY and CDR2 is SAAADI.

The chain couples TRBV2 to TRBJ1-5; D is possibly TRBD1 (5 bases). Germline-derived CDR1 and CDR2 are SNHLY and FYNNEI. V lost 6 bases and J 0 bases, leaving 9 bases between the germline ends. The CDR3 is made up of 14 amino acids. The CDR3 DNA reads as TGTGCCAGCAGCGCAGGGAATAGCAATCAGCCCCAGCATTTT. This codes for CASSAGNSNQPQHF.

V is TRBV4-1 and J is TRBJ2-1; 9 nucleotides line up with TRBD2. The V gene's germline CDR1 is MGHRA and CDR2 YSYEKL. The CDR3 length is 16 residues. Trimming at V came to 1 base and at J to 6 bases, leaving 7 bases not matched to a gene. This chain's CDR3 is CASSQVPAGGGNEQFF. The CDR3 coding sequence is TGCGCCAGCAGCCAAGTCCCTGCGGGAGGGGGCAATGAGCAGTTCTTC.

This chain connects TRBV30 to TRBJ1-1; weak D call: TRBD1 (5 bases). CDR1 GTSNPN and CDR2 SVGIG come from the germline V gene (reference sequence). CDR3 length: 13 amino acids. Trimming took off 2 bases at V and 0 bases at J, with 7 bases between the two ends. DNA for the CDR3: TGTGCCTGGAGTACAGGCATGAACACTGAAGCTTTCTTT. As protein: CAWSTGMNTEAFF.

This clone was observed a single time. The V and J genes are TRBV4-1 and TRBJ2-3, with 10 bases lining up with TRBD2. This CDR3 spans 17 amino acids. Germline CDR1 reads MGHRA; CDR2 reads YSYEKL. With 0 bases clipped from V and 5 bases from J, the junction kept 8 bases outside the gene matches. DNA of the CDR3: TGCGCCAGCAGCCAAGACGAGCGGGAGGGCTATGGAGATACGCAGTATTTT. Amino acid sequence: CASSQDEREGYGDTQYF.

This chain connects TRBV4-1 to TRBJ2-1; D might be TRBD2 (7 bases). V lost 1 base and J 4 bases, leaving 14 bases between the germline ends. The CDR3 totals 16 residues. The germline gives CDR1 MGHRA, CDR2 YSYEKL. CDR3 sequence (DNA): TGCGCCAGCAGCCAAGGGGAGGGGGGGGCTTACAATGAGCAGTTCTTC. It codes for CASSQGEGGAYNEQFF.

This CDR3 is CASSVVGGAEAFF. CDR3 coding DNA: TGTGCCAGCAGCGTAGTTGGTGGAGCTGAAGCTTTCTTT. The J gene is TRBJ1-1, the V gene TRBV9; D is uncertain. The CDR3 runs 13 residues. The ends were cut back, 0 bases at V and 6 bases at J, with 9 bases in the middle. Germline-derived CDR1 and CDR2 are SGDLS and YYNGEE.

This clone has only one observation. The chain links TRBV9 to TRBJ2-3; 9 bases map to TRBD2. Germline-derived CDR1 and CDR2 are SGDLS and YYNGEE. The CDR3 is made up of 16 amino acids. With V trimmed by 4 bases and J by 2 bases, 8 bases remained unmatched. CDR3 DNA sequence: TGTGCCAGCAGCCCACGAGCGGGAGGTTCCACAGATACGCAGTATTTT. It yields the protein CASSPRAGGSTDTQYF.

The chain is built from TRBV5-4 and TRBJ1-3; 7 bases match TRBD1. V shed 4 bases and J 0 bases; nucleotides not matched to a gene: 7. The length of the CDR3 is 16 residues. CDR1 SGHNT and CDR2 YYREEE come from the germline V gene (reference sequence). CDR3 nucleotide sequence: TGTGCCAGCAGCCCTCGACAGGGCTTCTCTGGAAACACCATATATTTT. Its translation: CASSPRQGFSGNTIYF.

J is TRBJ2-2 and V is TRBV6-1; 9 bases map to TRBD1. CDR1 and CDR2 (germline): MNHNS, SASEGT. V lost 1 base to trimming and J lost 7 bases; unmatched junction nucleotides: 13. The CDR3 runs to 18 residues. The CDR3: CASSEGPGTGKINGELFF. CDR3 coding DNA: TGTGCCAGCAGTGAAGGCCCCGGGACAGGGAAAATAAACGGGGAGCTGTTTTTT.

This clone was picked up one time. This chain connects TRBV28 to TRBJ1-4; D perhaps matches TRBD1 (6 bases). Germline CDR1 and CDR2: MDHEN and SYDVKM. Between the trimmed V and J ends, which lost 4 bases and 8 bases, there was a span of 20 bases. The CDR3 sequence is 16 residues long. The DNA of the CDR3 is TGTGCCAGCAGTTCCTCAGGGGTGCTTGGCGGGGAAAAACTGTTTTTT. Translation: CASSSSGVLGGEKLFF.